The 30 T cell receptor beta chains in this list originate from one sample, sequenced in a study of cytomegalovirus exposure and HLA in healthy donors. Both 60 Vbeta primers and 13 Jbeta primers went into the PCR. TCRdb keeps only in-frame clones here, not all; method: immunoSEQ multiplex PCR. The table lists approximately 130,000 clones, around 81% of them singletons. Sequenced input: PBMCs. These receptors were obtained from a woman between 35 and 50 years old in good health and CMV-seronegative.

The chain is built from TRBV7-9 and TRBJ1-1, with D possibly matching TRBD1 (5 bases). This CDR3 is built from 13 residues. Trimming removed 9 bases from V and 0 bases from J, with 11 bases in between. Germline-derived CDR1 and CDR2 are SEHNR and FQNEAQ (reference sequence). The CDR3, as DNA: TGTGCCAGTTTCGGGGGGATGAACACTGAAGCTTTCTTT. Its translation: CASFGGMNTEAFF.

The rearrangement uses TRBV9 and TRBJ1-4; 9 nucleotides match TRBD1. The junction had 4 bases not matched to a gene; V was cut back by 4 bases and J by 0 bases. The CDR3 loop spans 16 amino acids. Germline assignment: CDR1 SGDLS and CDR2 YYNGEE. The CDR3, as DNA: TGTGCCAGCAGCCCTAGACAGGGGGCAACTAATGAAAAACTGTTTTTT. Amino acid sequence: CASSPRQGATNEKLFF.

The gene calls are TRBV27 and TRBJ2-3, with 11 bases lining up with TRBD1. The CDR3 runs to 15 residues. V shed 5 bases, J shed 7 bases, and the junction held 8 bases outside the gene matches. In germline, CDR1 is MNHEY, CDR2 SMNVEV (reference sequence). CDR3 nucleotides: TGTGCCAGCAGTACCGGGACAGGGGGTAGAAATACGCAGTATTTT. Translated, it gives CASSTGTGGRNTQYF.

This sequence joins TRBV27 and TRBJ2-7; possibly TRBD1 for D (6 bases). Germline values: CDR1 MNHEY, CDR2 SMNVEV (reference sequence). The CDR3 loop spans 13 amino acids. The V gene lost 2 bases and the J gene lost 3 bases, with 8 bases spanning the gap. The CDR3 DNA reads TGTGCCAGCAGTTTAAAACAGGGCTACGAGCAGTACTTC. Translated: CASSLKQGYEQYF.

J is TRBJ1-2 and V is TRBV19; 7 nucleotides agree with TRBD1. Losses at the gene ends were 4 bases for V and 0 bases for J; bases not matched to a gene: 14. CDR3 size: 18 residues. Germline loops: CDR1 LNHDA, CDR2 SQIVND (reference sequence). This CDR3 is CASSTIGQGVGANYGYTF. The CDR3, as DNA: TGTGCCAGTAGTACGATAGGGCAGGGGGTAGGAGCTAACTATGGCTACACCTTC.

The rearrangement uses TRBV5-1 and TRBJ1-1; the match to TRBD1 covers 7 bases. From germline, CDR1 is SGHRS and CDR2 YFSETQ. This CDR3 spans 17 amino acids. Losses at the gene ends were 5 bases for V and 0 bases for J; bases not matched to a gene: 13. CDR3 residues: CASRSGGTASLNTEAFF. The CDR3 DNA follows: TGCGCCAGCAGATCGGGCGGGACAGCCTCTTTGAACACTGAAGCTTTCTTT.

This clone was counted between two and nine times. V is TRBV5-1 and J is TRBJ2-1; D is possibly TRBD2 (6 bases). This CDR3 comprises 16 residues. Between the trimmed V and J ends, which lost 0 bases and 4 bases, there was a span of 14 bases. Germline CDR1 is SGHRS and CDR2 is YFSETQ. As DNA, the CDR3 is TGCGCCAGCAGCTTGGTAGTGGGCGCGGGATACAATGAGCAGTTCTTC. Translation: CASSLVVGAGYNEQFF.

V and J are TRBV5-1 and TRBJ2-7; D might be TRBD2 (6 bases). V lost 4 bases, J lost 3 bases, and 23 bases lay in between. CDR3 size: 17 residues. The germline V gene has CDR1 SGHRS and CDR2 YFSETQ. The CDR3 DNA sequence: TGCGCCAGCAGCCCCTCGGTCTCCGTTAGGGGACTCTACGAGCAGTACTTC. Its protein product is CASSPSVSVRGLYEQYF. Combining the CDR3 with reference TRBV5-1 and TRBJ2-7 gives the whole variable domain KAGVTQTPRYLIKTRGQQVTLSCSPISGHRSVSWYQQTPGQGLQFLFEYFSETQRNKGNFPGRFSGRQFSNSRSEMNVSTLELGDSALYLCASSPSVSVRGLYEQYFGPGTRLTVT.

The rearrangement uses TRBV14 and TRBJ2-7; 7 bases agree with TRBD1. Germline V CDR1 and CDR2: SGHDN, FVKESK. V lost 2 bases, J lost 3 bases, and 4 bases stayed unmatched. The CDR3 is made up of 14 amino acids. CDR3 nucleotides: TGTGCCAGCAGCCAACGGACAGGTTTCTACGAGCAGTACTTC. It encodes CASSQRTGFYEQYF.

The V gene is TRBV9, the J gene TRBJ1-1; 12 positions match TRBD1. Looked up from germline, CDR1 is SGDLS and CDR2 is YYNGEE. This CDR3 comprises 15 residues. Unmatched junction bases numbered 6, after V lost 5 bases and J lost 4 bases. In nucleotides, the CDR3 is TGTGCCAGCAGTCGGGACAGGGGGCTACGCACTGAAGCTTTCTTT. This codes for CASSRDRGLRTEAFF. Full variable domain (remainder filled in from reference TRBV9 and TRBJ1-1): DSGVTQTPKHLITATGQRVTLRCSPRSGDLSVYWYQQSLDQGLQFLIQYYNGEERAKGNILERFSAQQFPDLHSELNLSSLELGDSALYFCASSRDRGLRTEAFFGQGTRLTVV.

The chain links TRBV2 to TRBJ2-2; no clear D gene. Germline V lookup: CDR1 SNHLY, CDR2 FYNNEI. The CDR3 runs 15 residues. The germline V and J ends were trimmed by 6 bases and 1 base, with 12 bases remaining between them. CDR3 bases: TGTGCCAGCAGAATTGTCCCAGGGAACACCGGGGAGCTGTTTTTT. It is translated as CASRIVPGNTGELFF.

The CDR3 reads CASSWVAGGEETQYF. The CDR3 DNA sequence: TGCGCCAGCAGCTGGGTAGCGGGGGGTGAGGAGACCCAGTACTTC. This chain links TRBV5-1 with TRBJ2-5; 10 nucleotides agree with TRBD2. The ends lost 3 bases at V and 5 bases at J; junction bases unmatched: 7. The germline gives CDR1 SGHRS, CDR2 YFSETQ. The CDR3 contains 15 residues.

This clone appeared a single time. As DNA, the CDR3 is TGTGCCAGCGGGTTATCAGGGCTAAACTATGGCTACACCTTC. The encoded protein is CASGLSGLNYGYTF. The rearrangement links TRBV28 to TRBJ1-2, with D possibly matching TRBD1 (5 bases). Trimming took off 8 bases at V and 2 bases at J, with 15 bases between the two ends. Germline assignment: CDR1 MDHEN and CDR2 SYDVKM. The CDR3 extends over 14 amino acids.

This clone occurred a few times. The V and J genes are TRBV2 and TRBJ2-7; tentative D call: TRBD2 (6 bases). The V gene's germline CDR1 is SNHLY and CDR2 FYNNEI. The CDR3 sequence is 15 residues long. V lost 3 bases, J lost 0 bases, and 12 bases lay in between. The CDR3 spells CASSEWDSSSYEQYF. The DNA of the CDR3 is TGTGCCAGCAGTGAGTGGGACTCGAGCTCCTACGAGCAGTACTTC.

In its sample, this clone was seen a few times. The chain carries TRBV6-4 and TRBJ2-3, with 11 bases matching TRBD2. CDR1 and CDR2 (germline): MRHNA, SNTAGT. The CDR3 sequence is 15 residues long. Germline trimming cut 5 bases from V and 1 base from J; bases unmatched to any gene: 2. In nucleotides, the CDR3 is TGTGCCAGCAGTCAGACTAGCGGGGGCACAGATACGCAGTATTTT. Protein sequence: CASSQTSGGTDTQYF.

This clone was found a few times. The chain links TRBV6-5 to TRBJ1-1, with 9 bases aligning to TRBD1. This CDR3 spans 14 amino acids. Germline V gives CDR1 MNHEY, CDR2 SVGAGI. V was pared by 6 bases and J by 2 bases, with 4 bases of the junction left unmatched. The CDR3 region is CASSRGQGNTEAFF. In DNA form, the CDR3 reads TGTGCCAGCAGCCGGGGACAGGGTAACACTGAAGCTTTCTTT.

This clone appeared a few times. V usage is TRBV29-1 and J usage is TRBJ1-1, with a tentative D call TRBD1 (6 bases). The CDR3 length is 12 residues. Germline CDR1 SQVTM, CDR2 ANQGSEA. Trimming stripped 7 bases from V and 3 bases from J, with 12 bases between. The CDR3 region has the DNA TGCAGCGCCCTCGAGGGGGACACTGAAGCTTTCTTT. Translated, it gives CSALEGDTEAFF.

This chain connects TRBV18 to TRBJ2-3; 7 nucleotides line up with TRBD2. Germline V gene sequence: CDR1 KGHSH, CDR2 LQKENI. CDR3 length equals 15 residues. V shed 4 bases and J 2 bases; nucleotides not matched to a gene: 6. The CDR3 DNA is TGTGCCAGCTCACGTTCCGGGGGGAACACAGATACGCAGTATTTT. It encodes CASSRSGGNTDTQYF.

V is TRBV5-1 and J is TRBJ2-7; 7 positions match TRBD1. The V gene end was trimmed by 6 bases and the J gene end by 2 bases; junction bases not matched to a gene: 11. This CDR3 is 15 amino acids long. Germline V gene lookup returns CDR1 SGHRS and CDR2 YFSETQ. This CDR3 is CASTRTGPETYEQYF. DNA of the CDR3: TGCGCCAGCACCAGGACAGGCCCCGAAACCTACGAGCAGTACTTC. The whole variable domain, filled in from reference TRBV5-1 and TRBJ2-7, reads KAGVTQTPRYLIKTRGQQVTLSCSPISGHRSVSWYQQTPGQGLQFLFEYFSETQRNKGNFPGRFSGRQFSNSRSEMNVSTLELGDSALYLCASTRTGPETYEQYFGPGTRLTVT.

The CDR3 DNA is TGTGCCAGCAGCTTACCGACAGGGGATTTCCATGGCTACACCTTC. Translated: CASSLPTGDFHGYTF. The chain has TRBV5-4 and TRBJ1-2, with 8 positions matching TRBD1. CDR3 length: 15 amino acids. The V gene's germline CDR1 is SGHNT and CDR2 YYREEE (reference sequence). The V segment lost 2 bases and the J segment 6 bases; nucleotides outside the gene matches: 9.

Worth noting for this clone: A read error may produce the germline difference seen at one junction end. The V and J genes are TRBV5-6 and TRBJ1-2, with D hard to call. The CDR3 has 14 amino acids. In germline, CDR1 is SGHDT, CDR2 YYEEEE. The CDR3 reads CAGSLLSLNYGYTF. CDR3 nucleotides: TGTGCCGGCAGCTTGTTAAGCTTAAACTATGGCTACACCTTC.

CDR3 region: CASSRPGGWDGYTF. DNA of the CDR3: TGTGCCAGCAGTCGCCCGGGGGGATGGGATGGCTACACCTTC. J is TRBJ1-2 and V is TRBV7-2, with D tentatively TRBD1 (5 bases). The germline gives CDR1 SGHTA, CDR2 FQGNSA. V shed 6 bases and J shed 6 bases, with 17 bases lying between them. This CDR3 is built from 14 residues. Based on the CDR3 plus reference TRBV7-2 and TRBJ1-2, the full variable domain is GAGVSQSPSNKVTEKGKDVELRCDPISGHTALYWYRQSLGQGLEFLIYFQGNSAPDKSGLPSDRFSAERTGGSVSTLTIQRTQQEDSAVYLCASSRPGGWDGYTFGSGTRLTVV.

The rearrangement links TRBV11-2 to TRBJ2-2; TRBD2 is a possible D gene (6 bases). The CDR3 contains 18 residues. CDR1 is SGHAT and CDR2 is FQNNGV in the germline V gene. Trimming took 5 bases from V and 2 from J, leaving 21 bases between them. CDR3 bases: TGTGCCAGCAGCCACGGGTGGTTGTCTAGCGCTAACACCGGGGAGCTGTTTTTT. The encoded protein is CASSHGWLSSANTGELFF.

V is TRBV11-2 and J is TRBJ2-3; 7 bases are shared with TRBD2. V was pared by 1 base and J by 2 bases, with 3 bases of the junction left unmatched. Germline V gene lookup returns CDR1 SGHAT and CDR2 FQNNGV. This CDR3 has 15 amino acids. This chain's CDR3 is CASSLAGGTTDTQYF. CDR3 DNA: TGTGCCAGCAGCTTAGCGGGAGGCACCACAGATACGCAGTATTTT.

The chain uses TRBV4-2 and TRBJ2-1; the match to TRBD2 covers 12 bases. V lost 4 bases to trimming and J lost 9 bases; unmatched junction nucleotides: 16. CDR1 LGHNA and CDR2 YNFKEQ come from the germline V gene. The CDR3 sequence is 18 residues long. The CDR3 here is CASSRGLAGLSVGGEQFF. The CDR3 DNA reads as TGTGCCAGCAGCCGAGGACTAGCGGGACTGTCTGTGGGTGGTGAGCAGTTCTTC.

With regard to this clone: Additional DNA sequences in this sample encode the identical CDR3. The chain combines TRBV25-1 with TRBJ1-2; D call uncertain. The CDR3 length is 12 residues. V was clipped by 1 base and J by 4 bases, with 4 bases between them. Per germline, CDR1 MGHDK and CDR2 SYGVNS. Here the CDR3 DNA reads TGTGCCAGCAGTGAATCCAGCTATGGCTACACCTTC. It encodes CASSESSYGYTF.

The chain employs TRBV7-2 and TRBJ2-7; TRBD2 matches 14 bases. The CDR3 runs to 15 residues. V was clipped by 4 bases and J by 5 bases; unmatched bases: 4. Germline lookup yields CDR1 SGHTA and CDR2 FQGNSA. CDR3 protein: CASSSQGLAGDEQYF. Written as DNA, the CDR3 is TGTGCCAGCAGCTCCCAGGGACTAGCGGGAGACGAGCAGTACTTC.

This rearrangement joins TRBV5-4 to TRBJ2-3; 13 bases map to TRBD2. Germline lookup yields CDR1 SGHNT and CDR2 YYREEE (reference sequence). The CDR3 is 15 amino acids. The junction had 6 bases not matched to a gene; V was cut back by 7 bases and J by 4 bases. The chain's CDR3 is CASELAGGRADTQYF. As DNA, the CDR3 is TGTGCCAGCGAACTAGCGGGGGGGAGGGCAGATACGCAGTATTTT.

This chain links TRBV4-1 with TRBJ1-2; 7 nucleotides line up with TRBD1. V shed 0 bases, J shed 4 bases, and the junction held 11 bases outside the gene matches. There are 17 residues in the CDR3. The germline V gene encodes CDR1 MGHRA and CDR2 YSYEKL. CDR3 amino acids: CASSQERQGGIGYGYTF. CDR3 nucleotides: TGCGCCAGCAGCCAAGAAAGGCAAGGGGGCATTGGCTATGGCTACACCTTC.

This rearrangement joins TRBV28 to TRBJ1-2; no clear D. CDR1 MDHEN and CDR2 SYDVKM come from the germline V gene. Trimming pared 4 bases from V and 4 bases from J, leaving 4 bases between. The CDR3 is made up of 11 amino acids. DNA for the CDR3: TGTGCCAGCAGTTCGGTCTATGGCTACACCTTC. This sequence encodes CASSSVYGYTF.